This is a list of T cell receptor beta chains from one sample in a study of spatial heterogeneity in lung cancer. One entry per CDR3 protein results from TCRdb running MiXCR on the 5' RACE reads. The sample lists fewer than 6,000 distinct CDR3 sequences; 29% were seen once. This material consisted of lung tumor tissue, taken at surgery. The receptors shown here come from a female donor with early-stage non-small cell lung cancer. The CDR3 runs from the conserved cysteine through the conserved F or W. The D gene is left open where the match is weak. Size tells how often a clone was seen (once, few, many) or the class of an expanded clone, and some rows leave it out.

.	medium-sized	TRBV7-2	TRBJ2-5	TGTGCCAGCAGCCCTGACAGGCAAGAGACCCAGTACTTC	CASSPDRQETQYF
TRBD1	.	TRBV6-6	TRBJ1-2	TGTGCCAGCAGTGTACAGGGGGAAGCTAACTATGGCTACACCTTC	CASSVQGEANYGYTF
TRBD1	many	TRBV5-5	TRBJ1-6	TGTGCCAGCAGCTTGCGTGTACAGGGGGCGAGCTCCTATAATTCACCCCTCCACTTT	CASSLRVQGASSYNSPLHF
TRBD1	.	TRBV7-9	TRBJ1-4	TGTGCCAGCAGCCCGCCGACAGGGTCCCATGAAAAACTGTTTTTT	CASSPPTGSHEKLFF
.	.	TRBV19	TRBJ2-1	TGTGCCAGTAGATTTAAAGGGTCCGAACCCCACAACAATGAGCAGTTCTTC	CASRFKGSEPHNNEQFF
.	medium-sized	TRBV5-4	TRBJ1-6	TGTGCCAGCAGCTCCGGACAAAGCTCCTATAATTCACCCCTCCACTTT	CASSSGQSSYNSPLHF
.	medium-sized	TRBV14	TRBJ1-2	TGTGCCAGCAGCAGGGGTTTAAACTATGGCTACACCTTC	CASSRGLNYGYTF
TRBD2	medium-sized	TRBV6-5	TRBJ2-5	TGTGCCAGCAGGATCGAGACTAGCGGGGGGCCCCAAGAGACCCAGTACTTC	CASRIETSGGPQETQYF
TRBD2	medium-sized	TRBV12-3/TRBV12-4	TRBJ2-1	TGTGCCAGCAGATTTAGCGGGGGGGCCGGCTCCTACAATGAGCAGTTCTTC	CASRFSGGAGSYNEQFF
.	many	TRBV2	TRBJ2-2	TGTGCCAGCAATCTCGTAGGGGGAACCGGGGAGCTGTTTTTT	CASNLVGGTGELFF
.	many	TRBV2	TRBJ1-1	TGTGCCAGCAACCAAGCGGGGGGCCGAGAAGCTTTCTTT	CASNQAGGREAFF
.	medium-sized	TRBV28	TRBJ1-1	TGTGCCAGCAGCCGGGGCGAAGTAGCTGAAGCTTTCTTT	CASSRGEVAEAFF
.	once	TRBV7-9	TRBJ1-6	TGTGCCAGCAGCTTTTCCGGGACCCCGGTCATCCCCCTCCACTTT	CASSFSGTPVIPLHF
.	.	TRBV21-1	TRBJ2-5	TGTGCCAGCAGCAAGGGAGCGACAGAGCAAGAGACCCAGTACTTC	CASSKGATEQETQYF
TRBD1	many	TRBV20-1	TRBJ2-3	TGCAGTGCTAGAGCCTTTACAGGGGGCACAGATACGCAGTATTTT	CSARAFTGGTDTQYF
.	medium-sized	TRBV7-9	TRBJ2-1	TGTGCCAGCAGCCCCAGGGGTTCCAATGAGCAGTTCTTC	CASSPRGSNEQFF
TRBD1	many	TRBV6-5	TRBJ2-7	TGTGCCAGCAGGGGGACAGGGCAAGAGCAGTACTTC	CASRGTGQEQYF
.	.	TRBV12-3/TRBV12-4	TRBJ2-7	TGTGCCAGCAAAGGCTTAAGGCCGGGGGCGAAATCCTACGAGCAGTACTTC	CASKGLRPGAKSYEQYF
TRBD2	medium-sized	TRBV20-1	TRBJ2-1	TGCAGTGCTAGTACGAGCGGGGGGTTGAACTCCTACAATGAGCAGTTCTTC	CSASTSGGLNSYNEQFF
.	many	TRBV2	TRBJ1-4	TGTGCCAGCAGTAATCAGTGGGAAAAACTGTTTTTT	CASSNQWEKLFF
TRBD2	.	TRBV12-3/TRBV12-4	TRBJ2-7	TGTGCCAGCAGTTTGTCCAGCGGGACCGGCGAGCAGTACTTC	CASSLSSGTGEQYF
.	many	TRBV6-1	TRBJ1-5	TGTGCCAGCAGTGAAAATCACAATCAGCCCCAGCATTTT	CASSENHNQPQHF